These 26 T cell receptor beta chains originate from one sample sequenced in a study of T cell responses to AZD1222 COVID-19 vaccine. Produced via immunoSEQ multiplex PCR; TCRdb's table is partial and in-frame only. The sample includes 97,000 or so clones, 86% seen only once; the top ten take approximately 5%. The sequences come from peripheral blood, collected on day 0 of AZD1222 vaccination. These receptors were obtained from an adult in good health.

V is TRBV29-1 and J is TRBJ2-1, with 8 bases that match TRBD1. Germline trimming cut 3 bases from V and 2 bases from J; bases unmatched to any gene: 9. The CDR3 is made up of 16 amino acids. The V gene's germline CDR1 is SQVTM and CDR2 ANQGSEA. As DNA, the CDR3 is TGCAGCGTTGAGGGTTCACCGGGACAGGCCTACAATGAGCAGTTCTTC. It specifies CSVEGSPGQAYNEQFF.

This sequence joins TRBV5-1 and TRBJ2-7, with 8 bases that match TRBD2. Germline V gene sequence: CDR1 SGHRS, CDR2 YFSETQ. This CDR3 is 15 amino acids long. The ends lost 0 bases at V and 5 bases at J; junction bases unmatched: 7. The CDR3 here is CASSLAFSGIDEQYF. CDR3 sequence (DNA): TGCGCCAGCAGCTTGGCCTTTAGCGGGATCGACGAGCAGTACTTC.

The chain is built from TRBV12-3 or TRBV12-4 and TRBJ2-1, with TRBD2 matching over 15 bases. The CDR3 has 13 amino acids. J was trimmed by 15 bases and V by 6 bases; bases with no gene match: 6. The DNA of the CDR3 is TGTGCCAGCAGCGGACTAGCGGGGGGGCCATGGTTCTTC. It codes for CASSGLAGGPWFF.

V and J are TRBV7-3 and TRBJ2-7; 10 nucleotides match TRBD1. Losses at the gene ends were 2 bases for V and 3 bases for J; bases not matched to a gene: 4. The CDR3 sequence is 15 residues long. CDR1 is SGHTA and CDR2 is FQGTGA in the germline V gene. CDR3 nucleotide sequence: TGTGCCAGCAGCTTATCCGGGACAGGGGTCTACGAGCAGTACTTC. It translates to CASSLSGTGVYEQYF.

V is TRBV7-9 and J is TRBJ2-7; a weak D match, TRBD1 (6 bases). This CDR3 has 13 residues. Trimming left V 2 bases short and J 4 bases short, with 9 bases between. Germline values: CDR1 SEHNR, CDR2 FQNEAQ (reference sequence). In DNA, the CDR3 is TGTGCCAGCAGCTTAACAGGGCCTTACGAGCAGTACTTC. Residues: CASSLTGPYEQYF.

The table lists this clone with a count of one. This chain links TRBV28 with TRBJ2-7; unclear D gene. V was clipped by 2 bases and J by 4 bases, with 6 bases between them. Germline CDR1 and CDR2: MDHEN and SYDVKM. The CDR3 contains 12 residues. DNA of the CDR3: TGTGCCAGCAGTTTAGCCGGGTACGAGCAGTACTTC. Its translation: CASSLAGYEQYF.

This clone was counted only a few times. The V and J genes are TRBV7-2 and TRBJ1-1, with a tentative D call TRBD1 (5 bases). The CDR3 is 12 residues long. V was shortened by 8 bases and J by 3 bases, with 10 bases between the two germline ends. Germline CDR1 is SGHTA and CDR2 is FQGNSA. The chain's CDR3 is CASGRGYTEAFF. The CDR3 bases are TGTGCCAGCGGAAGGGGATACACTGAAGCTTTCTTT. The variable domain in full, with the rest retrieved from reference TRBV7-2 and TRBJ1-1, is GAGVSQSPSNKVTEKGKDVELRCDPISGHTALYWYRQSLGQGLEFLIYFQGNSAPDKSGLPSDRFSAERTGGSVSTLTIQRTQQEDSAVYLCASGRGYTEAFFGQGTRLTVV.

The CDR3 DNA reads TGCGCCAGCAGCCAAGAGGCAGGGTCCTATGGCTACACCTTC. Protein sequence: CASSQEAGSYGYTF. This chain links TRBV4-1 with TRBJ1-2; weak D call: TRBD1 (5 bases). Germline lookup yields CDR1 MGHRA and CDR2 YSYEKL. V was trimmed by 0 bases and J by 4 bases, leaving 9 bases between them. The CDR3 has 14 amino acids.

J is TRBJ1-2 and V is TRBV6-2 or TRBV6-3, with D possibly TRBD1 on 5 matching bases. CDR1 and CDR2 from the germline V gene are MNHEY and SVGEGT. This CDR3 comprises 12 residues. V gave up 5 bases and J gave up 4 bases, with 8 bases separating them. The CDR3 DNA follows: TGTGCCAGCAGTCTGACAGTCTATGGCTACACCTTC. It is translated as CASSLTVYGYTF.

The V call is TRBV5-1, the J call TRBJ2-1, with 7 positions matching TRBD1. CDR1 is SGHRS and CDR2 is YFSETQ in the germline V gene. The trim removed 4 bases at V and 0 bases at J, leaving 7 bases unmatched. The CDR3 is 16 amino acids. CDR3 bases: TGCGCCAGCAGCGAAAGACAGGGAAGCTCCTACAATGAGCAGTTCTTC. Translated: CASSERQGSSYNEQFF.

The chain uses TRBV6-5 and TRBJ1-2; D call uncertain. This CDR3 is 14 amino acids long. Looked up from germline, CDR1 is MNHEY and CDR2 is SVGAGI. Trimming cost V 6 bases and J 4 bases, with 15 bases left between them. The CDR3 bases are TGTGCCAGCAGCCAAACCTGGACCTTCTATGGCTACACCTTC. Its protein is CASSQTWTFYGYTF.

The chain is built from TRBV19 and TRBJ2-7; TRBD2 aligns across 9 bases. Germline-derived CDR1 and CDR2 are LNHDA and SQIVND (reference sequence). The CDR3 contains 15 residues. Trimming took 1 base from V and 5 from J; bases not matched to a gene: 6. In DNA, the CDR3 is TGTGCCAGTAGTATAGGCCTAGCGGGGACAAACGAGCAGTACTTC. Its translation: CASSIGLAGTNEQYF. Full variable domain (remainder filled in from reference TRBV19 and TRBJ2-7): DGGITQSPKYLFRKEGQNVTLSCEQNLNHDAMYWYRQDPGQGLRLIYYSQIVNDFQKGDIAEGYSVSREKKESFPLTVTSAQKNPTAFYLCASSIGLAGTNEQYFGPGTRLTVT.

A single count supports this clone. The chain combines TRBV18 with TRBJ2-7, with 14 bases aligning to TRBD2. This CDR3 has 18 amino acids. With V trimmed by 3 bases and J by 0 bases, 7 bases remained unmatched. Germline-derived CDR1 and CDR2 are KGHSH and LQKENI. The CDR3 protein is CASSPRGLAGARSYEQYF. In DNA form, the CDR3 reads TGTGCCAGCTCACCCCGGGGACTAGCGGGGGCCCGCTCCTACGAGCAGTACTTC. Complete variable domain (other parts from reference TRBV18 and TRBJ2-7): NAGVMQNPRHLVRRRGQEARLRCSPMKGHSHVYWYRQLPEEGLKFMVYLQKENIIDESGMPKERFSAEFPKEGPSILRIQQVVRGDSAAYFCASSPRGLAGARSYEQYFGPGTRLTVT.

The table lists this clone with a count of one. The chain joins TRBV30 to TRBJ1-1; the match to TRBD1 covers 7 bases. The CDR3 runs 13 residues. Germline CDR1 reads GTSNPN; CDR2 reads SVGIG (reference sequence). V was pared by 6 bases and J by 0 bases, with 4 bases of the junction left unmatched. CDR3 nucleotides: TGTGCCTGTCAGACAGGGCTGAACACTGAAGCTTTCTTT. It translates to CACQTGLNTEAFF. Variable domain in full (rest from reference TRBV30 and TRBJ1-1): SQTIHQWPATLVQPVGSPLSLECTVEGTSNPNLYWYRQAAGRGLQLLFYSVGIGQISSEVPQNLSASRPQDRQFILSSKKLLLSDSGFYLCACQTGLNTEAFFGQGTRLTVV.

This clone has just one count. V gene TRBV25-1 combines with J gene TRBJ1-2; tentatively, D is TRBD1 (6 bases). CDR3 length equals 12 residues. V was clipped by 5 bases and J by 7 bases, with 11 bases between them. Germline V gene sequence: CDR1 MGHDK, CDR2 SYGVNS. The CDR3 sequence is CASSRGGTGYTF. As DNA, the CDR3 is TGTGCCAGCAGTCGCGGGGGCACTGGCTACACCTTC.

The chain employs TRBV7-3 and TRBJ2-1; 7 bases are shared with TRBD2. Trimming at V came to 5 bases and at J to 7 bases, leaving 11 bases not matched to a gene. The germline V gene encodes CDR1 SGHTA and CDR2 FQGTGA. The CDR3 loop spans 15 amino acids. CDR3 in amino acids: CASSPSGMPLNEQFF. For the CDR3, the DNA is TGTGCCAGCAGCCCAAGCGGGATGCCCTTGAATGAGCAGTTCTTC.

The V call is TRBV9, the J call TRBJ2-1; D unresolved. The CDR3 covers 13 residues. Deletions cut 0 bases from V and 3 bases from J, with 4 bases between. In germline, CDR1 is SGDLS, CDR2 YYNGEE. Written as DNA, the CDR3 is TGTGCCAGCAGCGTAGCGGGCTACAATGAGCAGTTCTTC. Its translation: CASSVAGYNEQFF.

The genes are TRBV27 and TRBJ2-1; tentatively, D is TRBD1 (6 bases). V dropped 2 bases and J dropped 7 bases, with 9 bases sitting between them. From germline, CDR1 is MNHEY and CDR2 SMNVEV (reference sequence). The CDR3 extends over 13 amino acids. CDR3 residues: CASSLGTPNEQFF. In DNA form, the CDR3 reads TGTGCCAGCAGTTTAGGGACACCTAATGAGCAGTTCTTC.

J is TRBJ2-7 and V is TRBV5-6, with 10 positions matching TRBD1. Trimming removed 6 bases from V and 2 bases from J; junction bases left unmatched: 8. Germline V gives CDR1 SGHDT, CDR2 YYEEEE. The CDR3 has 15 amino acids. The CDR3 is CASNPGDRGTYEQYF. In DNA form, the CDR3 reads TGTGCCAGCAACCCAGGGGACAGGGGTACCTACGAGCAGTACTTC.

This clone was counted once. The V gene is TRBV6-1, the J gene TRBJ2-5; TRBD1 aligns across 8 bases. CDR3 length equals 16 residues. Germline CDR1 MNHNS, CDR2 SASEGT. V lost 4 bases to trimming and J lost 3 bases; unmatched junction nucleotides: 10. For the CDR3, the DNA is TGTGCCAGCAGTGCCCAAGGCAGGGGGCTTGAAGAGACCCAGTACTTC. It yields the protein CASSAQGRGLEETQYF.

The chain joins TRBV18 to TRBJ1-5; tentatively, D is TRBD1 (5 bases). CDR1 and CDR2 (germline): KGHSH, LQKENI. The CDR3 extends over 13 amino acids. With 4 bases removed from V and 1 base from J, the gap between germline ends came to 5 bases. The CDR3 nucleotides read TGTGCCAGCTCACGGGACAGCAATCAGCCCCAGCATTTT. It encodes CASSRDSNQPQHF.

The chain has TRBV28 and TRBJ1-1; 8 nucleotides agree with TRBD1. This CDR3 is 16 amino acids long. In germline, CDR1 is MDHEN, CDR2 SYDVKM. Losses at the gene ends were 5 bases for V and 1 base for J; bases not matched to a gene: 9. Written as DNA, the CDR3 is TGTGCCAGCAGTCACACGACAGGGGACCGGAACACTGAAGCTTTCTTT. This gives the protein CASSHTTGDRNTEAFF.

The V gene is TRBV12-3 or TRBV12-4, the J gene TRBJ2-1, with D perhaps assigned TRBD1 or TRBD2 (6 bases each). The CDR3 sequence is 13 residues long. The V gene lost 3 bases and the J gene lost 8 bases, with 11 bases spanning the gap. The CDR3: CASSFRGGDEQFF. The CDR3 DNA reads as TGTGCCAGCAGTTTCAGGGGCGGGGATGAGCAGTTCTTC.

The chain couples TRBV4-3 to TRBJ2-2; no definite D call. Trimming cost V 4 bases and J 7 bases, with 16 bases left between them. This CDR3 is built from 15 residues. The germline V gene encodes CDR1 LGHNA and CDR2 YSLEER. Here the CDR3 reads CASSPLTGFGGELFF. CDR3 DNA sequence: TGCGCCAGCAGCCCCTTAACTGGGTTCGGCGGGGAGCTGTTTTTT.

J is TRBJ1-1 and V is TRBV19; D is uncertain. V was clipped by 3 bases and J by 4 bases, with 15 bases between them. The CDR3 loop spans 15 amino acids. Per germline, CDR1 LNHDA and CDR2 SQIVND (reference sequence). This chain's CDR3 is CASSMGSRGGTEAFF. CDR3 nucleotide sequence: TGTGCCAGTAGTATGGGCAGCCGTGGCGGCACTGAAGCTTTCTTT. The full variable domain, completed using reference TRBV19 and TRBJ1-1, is DGGITQSPKYLFRKEGQNVTLSCEQNLNHDAMYWYRQDPGQGLRLIYYSQIVNDFQKGDIAEGYSVSREKKESFPLTVTSAQKNPTAFYLCASSMGSRGGTEAFFGQGTRLTVV.

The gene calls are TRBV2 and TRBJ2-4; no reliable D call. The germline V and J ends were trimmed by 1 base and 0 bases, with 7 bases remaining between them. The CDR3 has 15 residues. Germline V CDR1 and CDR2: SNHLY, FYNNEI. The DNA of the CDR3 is TGTGCCAGCAGTGAAGAGCCGATAGCCAAAAACATTCAGTACTTC. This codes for CASSEEPIAKNIQYF. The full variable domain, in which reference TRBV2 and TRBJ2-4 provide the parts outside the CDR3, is EPEVTQTPSHQVTQMGQEVILRCVPISNHLYFYWYRQILGQKVEFLVSFYNNEISEKSEIFDDQFSVERPDGSNFTLKIRSTKLEDSAMYFCASSEEPIAKNIQYFGAGTRLSVL.